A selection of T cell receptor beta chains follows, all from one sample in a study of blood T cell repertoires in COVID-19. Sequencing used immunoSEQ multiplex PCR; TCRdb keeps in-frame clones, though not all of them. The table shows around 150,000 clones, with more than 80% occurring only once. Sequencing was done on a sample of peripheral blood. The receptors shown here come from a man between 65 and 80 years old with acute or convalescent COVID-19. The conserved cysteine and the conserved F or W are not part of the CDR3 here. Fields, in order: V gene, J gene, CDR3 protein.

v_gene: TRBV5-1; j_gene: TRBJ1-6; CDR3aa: ASSLVRSETYNSPLH
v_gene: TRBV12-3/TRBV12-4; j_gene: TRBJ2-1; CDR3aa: ASSLTSGRGGF
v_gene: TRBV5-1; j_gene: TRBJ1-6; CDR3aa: ASSRTGAAVPLH
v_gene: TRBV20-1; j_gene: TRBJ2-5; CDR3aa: SASDGWYQETQY
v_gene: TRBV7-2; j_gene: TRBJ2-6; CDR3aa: ASSSTGSSGANVLT
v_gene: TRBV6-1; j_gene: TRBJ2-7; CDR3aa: ASSEQQGATNEQY
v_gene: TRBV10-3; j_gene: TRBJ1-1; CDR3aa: AIRAGVDGTEAF
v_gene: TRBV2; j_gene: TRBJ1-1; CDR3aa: ASSDRTGNTEAF
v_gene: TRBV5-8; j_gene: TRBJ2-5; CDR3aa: ASSLSRDRETQY
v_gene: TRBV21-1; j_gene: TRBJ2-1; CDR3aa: ASSKREKRTSSYNEQF
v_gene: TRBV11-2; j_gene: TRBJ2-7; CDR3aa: ASSRRPGGSVNYEQY
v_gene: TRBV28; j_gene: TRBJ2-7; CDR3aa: ASRTGGLATHEQY
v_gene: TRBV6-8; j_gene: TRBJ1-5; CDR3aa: ASLGRAGNQPQH
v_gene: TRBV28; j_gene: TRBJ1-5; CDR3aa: ASSLESGDNQPQH
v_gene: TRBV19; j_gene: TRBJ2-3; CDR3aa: ASSIERDRVDTQY
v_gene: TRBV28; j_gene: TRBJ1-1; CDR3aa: ASSPTGTGKREAF
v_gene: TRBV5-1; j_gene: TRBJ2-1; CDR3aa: ASSFFGLAGGYNEQF
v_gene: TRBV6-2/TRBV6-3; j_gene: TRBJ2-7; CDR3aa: ASSRTSGRYEQY
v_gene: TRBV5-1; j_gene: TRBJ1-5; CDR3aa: ASSPHRQGMEPQH
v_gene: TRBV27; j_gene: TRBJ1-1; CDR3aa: ASSSLDRNEAF
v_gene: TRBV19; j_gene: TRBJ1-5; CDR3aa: ASSIDREVNQPQH
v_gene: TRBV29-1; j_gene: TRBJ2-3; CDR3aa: SVEASPSGSDTQY
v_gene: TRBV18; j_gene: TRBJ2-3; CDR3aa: ASSPGTATDTQY
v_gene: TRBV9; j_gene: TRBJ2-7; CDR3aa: ASSVGQGQGSYEQY
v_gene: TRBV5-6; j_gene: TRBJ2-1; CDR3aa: ASSLSGRAHNEQF
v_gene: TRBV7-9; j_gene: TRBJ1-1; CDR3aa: ASSRQGLGTEAF
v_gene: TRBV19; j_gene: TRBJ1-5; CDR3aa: ASSQRGGNQPQH
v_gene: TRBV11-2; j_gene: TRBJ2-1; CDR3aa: ASSLDAGAYNEQF
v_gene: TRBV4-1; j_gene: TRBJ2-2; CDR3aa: ASSRHGGADTGELF
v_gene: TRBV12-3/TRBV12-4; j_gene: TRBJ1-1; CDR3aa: ASSYTENTEAF
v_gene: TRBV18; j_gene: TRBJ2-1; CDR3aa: ASSPRTSGGSGEQF
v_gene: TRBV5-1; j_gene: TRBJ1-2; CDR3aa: ASSRLTGENYGYT
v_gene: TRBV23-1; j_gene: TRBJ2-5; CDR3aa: ASSQSNCRTGGLETQY
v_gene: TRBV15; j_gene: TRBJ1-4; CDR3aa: ATSRGGLANEKLF
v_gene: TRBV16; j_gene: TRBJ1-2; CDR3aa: ASSESLYGYT
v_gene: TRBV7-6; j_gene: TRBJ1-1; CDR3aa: ASSLAGLDDTEAF
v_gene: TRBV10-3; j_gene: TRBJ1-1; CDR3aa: AIQQPPGGRIRNTEAF
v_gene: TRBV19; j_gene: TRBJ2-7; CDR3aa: ASSSLAGAYEQY
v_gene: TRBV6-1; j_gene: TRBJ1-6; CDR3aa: ASSEAGSQHNSPLH
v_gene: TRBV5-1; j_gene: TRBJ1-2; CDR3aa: ASSLSGRGTGYT
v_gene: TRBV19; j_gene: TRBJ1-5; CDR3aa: ASSISPKQYSNQPQH
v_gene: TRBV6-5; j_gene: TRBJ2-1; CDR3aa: ASTPPGGPYNEQF
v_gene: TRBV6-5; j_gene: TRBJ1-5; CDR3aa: ASSKRGVEPQH
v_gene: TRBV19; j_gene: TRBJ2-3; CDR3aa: ASSDSLAPTDTQY
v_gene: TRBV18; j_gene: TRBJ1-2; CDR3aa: ASSPDTNYGYT
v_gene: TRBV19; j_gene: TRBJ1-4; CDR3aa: ASRIYPSAGDEKLF
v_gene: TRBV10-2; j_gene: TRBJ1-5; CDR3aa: ASSEAGQGYQPQH
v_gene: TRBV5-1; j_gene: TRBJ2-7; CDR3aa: ASSLWTSGGYEQY
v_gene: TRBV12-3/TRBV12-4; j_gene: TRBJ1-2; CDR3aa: ASSRGQKDGYT